This T cell receptor (beta chain) was found in a study of blood T cell repertoires in COVID-19. Overall study: Whether acute or convalescent, the COVID-19 samples came from the United States, Italy and Spain. Nucleic acid was either cDNA or gDNA, and it came from T cells, B-cell-depleted T cells, or PBMCs.

As originally analysed: The assay estimated nucleated cells by amplifying reference gene primers. Only in-frame clones appear in the TCRdb table, and some are missing; sequencing was by immunoSEQ multiplex PCR. V, J and clone size are taken as reported in that table, and D and trimming were inferred from the DNA itself. The repertoire holds 250,000 to 350,000 clones, with roughly 83% as singletons. This clone showed up just once. Germline V gives CDR1 SQVTM, CDR2 ANQGSEA. This CDR3 has 8 residues. Trimming stripped 7 bases from V and 8 bases from J, with 5 bases between. Followed over time, Seattle patients had been enrolled while infection was active.

The sequence derives from a human donor with COVID-19, enrolled during active disease. The donor label of this sample is uncertain. The rearrangement joins TRBV29-1 to TRBJ1-1; no clear D gene. The sample was peripheral blood. The CDR3 here is CSATEAFF. CDR3 sequence (DNA): TGCAGCGCCACAGAAGCTTTCTTT.